The 31 T cell receptor beta chains below all came from one sample that was sequenced in a study of cytomegalovirus exposure and HLA in healthy donors (dated by TCRdb to about 2017). Receptor amplification or capture employed the immunoSEQ multiplex PCR assay. The table comes from immuneACCESS by way of TCRdb, which keeps in-frame sequences with V and J called. Part of the clones is missing from these tables; in studies checked, under half for an unresolved V gene and the rest for unknown reasons. This sample holds approximately 120,000 clones; 90% to 97% were observed only once. Approximately 1.5% of the sample is in the top ten clones. The sample taken for sequencing was PBMCs. These TCRs come from a young man in good health and CMV-seronegative.

The chain has TRBV7-3 and TRBJ2-5; weak D call: TRBD1 (6 bases). The CDR3 sequence is 16 residues long. The germline CDR1 and CDR2 sequences are SGHTA and FQGTGA. Trimming removed 5 bases at V and 1 base at J, with 17 bases between. In nucleotides, the CDR3 is TGTGCCAGCAGCCCCTCAGGGGCGGGCCCCCAAGAGACCCAGTACTTC. Translating gives CASSPSGAGPQETQYF.

The chain joins TRBV29-1 to TRBJ1-2; D might be TRBD1 (5 bases). The CDR3 length is 15 residues. Trimming removed 6 bases from V and 0 bases from J, with 17 bases in between. The V gene's germline CDR1 is SQVTM and CDR2 ANQGSEA. The CDR3 nucleotides are TGCAGCGTCGGTACAGGAATACTATCTAACTATGGCTACACCTTC. The encoded protein is CSVGTGILSNYGYTF. Looking up the rest from reference TRBV29-1 and TRBJ1-2 gives the full variable domain: SAVISQKPSRDICQRGTSLTIQCQVDSQVTMMFWYRQQPGQSLTLIATANQGSEATYESGFVIDKFPISRPNLTFSTLTVSNMSPEDSSIYLCSVGTGILSNYGYTFGSGTRLTVV.

V and J are TRBV5-4 and TRBJ2-3; TRBD1 is a possible D gene (5 bases). CDR3 size: 14 residues. V lost 2 bases and J lost 5, with 12 bases in between. Germline values: CDR1 SGHNT, CDR2 YYREEE (reference sequence). Here the CDR3 DNA reads TGTGCCAGCAGCTTTCGCAGGGCCAGAGATACGCAGTATTTT. It translates to CASSFRRARDTQYF.

The chain uses TRBV4-3 and TRBJ2-7; 16 bases agree with TRBD2. With 1 base clipped from V and 0 bases from J, the junction kept 12 bases outside the gene matches. The CDR3 spans 21 residues. Germline lookup yields CDR1 LGHNA and CDR2 YSLEER. The CDR3 DNA follows: TGCGCCAGCAGCCAAGTTTGGGCCGGGACTAGCGGGAGGGAGAGCTCCTACGAGCAGTACTTC. Amino acids: CASSQVWAGTSGRESSYEQYF.

V is TRBV18 and J is TRBJ2-7, with 7 bases lining up with TRBD1. The ends lost 0 bases at V and 5 bases at J; junction bases unmatched: 7. Germline V gene lookup returns CDR1 KGHSH and CDR2 LQKENI. The CDR3 is 15 amino acids. CDR3 protein: CASSPPTGSVDEQYF. The CDR3 DNA reads as TGTGCCAGCTCACCACCGACAGGGAGCGTGGACGAGCAGTACTTC.

This clone was seen a few times. The CDR3 DNA reads TGTGCCAGCAGCTCAGACAGGGTCTACGAGCAGTACTTC. Translation: CASSSDRVYEQYF. The rearrangement joins TRBV7-2 to TRBJ2-7, with 7 bases matching TRBD1. The CDR3 length is 13 residues. Germline V lookup: CDR1 SGHTA, CDR2 FQGNSA. Germline trimming cut 4 bases from V and 3 bases from J; bases unmatched to any gene: 3.

V usage is TRBV2 and J usage is TRBJ2-2, with 15 bases that match TRBD2. J gave up 7 bases and V 5 bases, and 14 bases lay outside the gene matches. This CDR3 region has 19 residues. The V gene's germline CDR1 is SNHLY and CDR2 FYNNEI. This CDR3 is CASSRITGVGLAGGGELFF. CDR3 in DNA: TGTGCCAGCAGTAGGATAACCGGCGTGGGACTAGCGGGAGGCGGGGAGCTGTTTTTT.

Here the CDR3 reads CASSLTSGLPLNEQFF. The CDR3 nucleotides are TGTGCCAGCAGTTTAACTAGCGGCCTCCCTCTCAATGAGCAGTTCTTC. This rearrangement joins TRBV27 to TRBJ2-1; TRBD2 aligns across 8 bases. The CDR3 has 16 residues. In germline, CDR1 is MNHEY, CDR2 SMNVEV (reference sequence). The junction had 9 bases not matched to a gene; V was cut back by 2 bases and J by 6 bases.

The chain combines TRBV11-2 with TRBJ2-3; the D gene is possibly TRBD2 (6 bases). Germline V gene sequence: CDR1 SGHAT, CDR2 FQNNGV. Between the trimmed V and J ends, which lost 1 base and 3 bases, there was a span of 11 bases. This CDR3 is 15 amino acids long. The CDR3 reads CASSLAGAGTDTQYF. The CDR3 DNA is TGTGCCAGCAGCTTAGCTGGGGCGGGAACAGATACGCAGTATTTT.

The chain is built from TRBV9 and TRBJ2-2; D is perhaps TRBD1 (5 bases). Germline CDR1 is SGDLS and CDR2 is YYNGEE. Trimming shortened V by 4 bases and J by 0 bases, and 19 bases separated the two germline ends. This CDR3 has 18 amino acids. CDR3 amino acids: CASSLEQVSTPNTGELFF. The CDR3 bases are TGTGCCAGCAGCTTAGAACAGGTATCTACGCCGAACACCGGGGAGCTGTTTTTT. The full variable domain, in which reference TRBV9 and TRBJ2-2 provide the parts outside the CDR3, is DSGVTQTPKHLITATGQRVTLRCSPRSGDLSVYWYQQSLDQGLQFLIQYYNGEERAKGNILERFSAQQFPDLHSELNLSSLELGDSALYFCASSLEQVSTPNTGELFFGEGSRLTVL.

The rearrangement joins TRBV5-6 to TRBJ1-1; D not resolved. There are 14 residues in the CDR3. Germline V CDR1 and CDR2: SGHDT, YYEEEE. V was cut by 4 bases and J by 3 bases, with 13 bases left in between. The CDR3 is CASSPGYRDTEAFF. DNA for the CDR3: TGTGCCAGCAGCCCGGGATATAGAGACACTGAAGCTTTCTTT.

The rearrangement uses TRBV30 and TRBJ2-7; D is perhaps TRBD1 (6 bases). V lost 6 bases, J lost 3 bases, and 27 bases lay in between. From germline, CDR1 is GTSNPN and CDR2 SVGIG (reference sequence). The CDR3 length is 17 residues. CDR3 coding DNA: TGTGCCTGTCGCCGAGTTCACTGGACAGACTCAGACTACGAGCAGTACTTC. This gives the protein CACRRVHWTDSDYEQYF.

The chain combines TRBV4-2 with TRBJ2-1; D might be TRBD2 (6 bases). V was cut by 3 bases and J by 6 bases, with 9 bases left in between. Per germline, CDR1 LGHNA and CDR2 YNFKEQ. The CDR3 has 13 amino acids. The CDR3, as DNA: TGTGCCAGCAGCCATTTGGAGGGCAATGAGCAGTTCTTC. It encodes CASSHLEGNEQFF.

In this sample, this clone turned up once. The rearrangement uses TRBV9 and TRBJ2-1; a possible D gene is TRBD1 (5 bases). Trimming removed 4 bases from V and 0 bases from J, with 11 bases in between. This CDR3 comprises 15 residues. Per germline, CDR1 SGDLS and CDR2 YYNGEE. The CDR3 here is CASSPRTLSYNEQFF. The CDR3 region has the DNA TGTGCCAGCAGCCCCCGGACACTCTCCTACAATGAGCAGTTCTTC.

V and J are TRBV9 and TRBJ1-1, with a possible D match to TRBD1 (5 bases). The CDR3 is 12 residues long. Germline V gene sequence: CDR1 SGDLS, CDR2 YYNGEE. The V end was cut by 6 bases, the J end by 0 bases, with 6 bases between. DNA of the CDR3: TGTGCCAGCAAGGGGATGAACACTGAAGCTTTCTTT. It translates to CASKGMNTEAFF.

This sequence joins TRBV7-8 and TRBJ2-7, with 7 bases lining up with TRBD2. This CDR3 region has 14 residues. Germline loops: CDR1 SGHVS, CDR2 FQNEAQ. The J segment lost 7 bases and the V segment lost 5 bases, leaving 11 bases of the junction unmatched. This CDR3 is CASSPRTARGEQYF. CDR3 nucleotide sequence: TGTGCCAGCAGCCCTCGGACTGCGCGGGGGGAGCAGTACTTC.

A few counts support this clone. The V and J genes are TRBV25-1 and TRBJ1-1; tentative D call: TRBD1 (6 bases). CDR3 length: 13 amino acids. V lost 4 bases, J lost 3 bases, and 9 bases lay in between. Germline assignment: CDR1 MGHDK and CDR2 SYGVNS. The CDR3 is CASSARQDTEAFF. CDR3 nucleotides: TGTGCCAGCAGTGCAAGACAGGACACTGAAGCTTTCTTT. The variable domain in full, with the rest retrieved from reference TRBV25-1 and TRBJ1-1, is EADIYQTPRYLVIGTGKKITLECSQTMGHDKMYWYQQDPGMELHLIHYSYGVNSTEKGDLSSESTVSRIRTEHFPLTLESARPSHTSQYLCASSARQDTEAFFGQGTRLTVV.

The genes are TRBV7-6 and TRBJ1-3; 10 bases are a match to TRBD1. Germline CDR1 is SGHVS and CDR2 is FNYEAQ. This CDR3 comprises 18 residues. V trimming: 5 bases; J trimming: 2 bases; junction bases outside the gene matches: 12. The CDR3 DNA follows: TGTGCCAGCAGCACGGCGACAGGGGGCGACAGCACTGGAAACACCATATATTTT. Translated, it gives CASSTATGGDSTGNTIYF.

The V call is TRBV5-6, the J call TRBJ1-2; 9 positions agree with TRBD1. Trimming took 4 bases from V and 4 from J; bases not matched to a gene: 14. The germline V gene encodes CDR1 SGHDT and CDR2 YYEEEE. This CDR3 region has 17 residues. The chain's CDR3 is CASSPHRSDRGAYGYTF. CDR3 coding DNA: TGTGCCAGCAGCCCCCACAGATCGGACAGGGGTGCCTATGGCTACACCTTC.

The chain uses TRBV2 and TRBJ1-5, with TRBD1 matching over 8 bases. The CDR3 consists of 15 residues. Germline loops: CDR1 SNHLY, CDR2 FYNNEI. With 2 bases clipped from V and 4 bases from J, the junction kept 4 bases outside the gene matches. The CDR3 here is CASSERDRKNQPQHF. The CDR3 region has the DNA TGTGCCAGCAGTGAAAGGGACAGGAAGAATCAGCCCCAGCATTTT.

This chain connects TRBV7-2 to TRBJ2-7; D possibly corresponds to TRBD2 (6 bases). The CDR3 sequence is 15 residues long. Germline values: CDR1 SGHTA, CDR2 FQGNSA. The germline V and J ends were trimmed by 5 bases and 1 base, with 15 bases remaining between them. CDR3 region: CASSPGGKRSYEQYF. The CDR3 coding sequence is TGTGCCAGCAGCCCGGGCGGGAAGAGATCCTACGAGCAGTACTTC.

V and J are TRBV18 and TRBJ1-1, with 9 bases that match TRBD1. V trimming: 6 bases; J trimming: 1 base; junction bases outside the gene matches: 9. CDR1 KGHSH and CDR2 LQKENI come from the germline V gene. The CDR3 is 16 amino acids. CDR3 nucleotides: TGTGCCAGCTCGGGACAGGGCGCCCCGGGGAACACTGAAGCTTTCTTT. Translated: CASSGQGAPGNTEAFF.

This clone was seen a single time. The chain couples TRBV19 to TRBJ1-1, with D maybe TRBD1 (6 bases). Trimming removed 4 bases from V and 0 bases from J, with 9 bases in between. The CDR3 has 14 residues. Germline lookup yields CDR1 LNHDA and CDR2 SQIVND (reference sequence). This CDR3 reads CASSTQGLNTEAFF. CDR3 bases: TGTGCCAGTAGTACACAGGGATTGAACACTGAAGCTTTCTTT. Full variable domain (remainder filled in from reference TRBV19 and TRBJ1-1): DGGITQSPKYLFRKEGQNVTLSCEQNLNHDAMYWYRQDPGQGLRLIYYSQIVNDFQKGDIAEGYSVSREKKESFPLTVTSAQKNPTAFYLCASSTQGLNTEAFFGQGTRLTVV.

The chain joins TRBV5-1 to TRBJ2-3; 11 bases are a match to TRBD2. Germline values: CDR1 SGHRS, CDR2 YFSETQ. Germline trimming cut 3 bases from V and 0 bases from J; bases unmatched to any gene: 0. The CDR3 runs to 15 residues. The chain's CDR3 is CASSWTSGSTDTQYF. Here the CDR3 DNA reads TGCGCCAGCAGCTGGACTAGCGGGAGCACAGATACGCAGTATTTT.

With regard to this clone: Mismatch with germline at one junction end may stem from a read error. The rearrangement uses TRBV7-7 and TRBJ2-5; tentative D call: TRBD1 (7 bases). The CDR3 length is 15 residues. Germline V gene sequence: CDR1 SSHAT, CDR2 FNYEAQ (reference sequence). This chain's CDR3 is CASRPGGGLQETQYF. CDR3 nucleotide sequence: TGTGCTAGCAGACCAGGAGGGGGCCTCCAAGAGACCCAGTACTTC.

This sequence joins TRBV13 and TRBJ2-2; D not resolved. The V and J ends lost 0 bases and 7 bases respectively, with 9 bases between them. Germline assignment: CDR1 PRHDT and CDR2 FYEKMQ (reference sequence). There are 14 residues in the CDR3. The CDR3 loop is CASSLGLFGGELFF. The DNA of the CDR3 is TGTGCCAGCAGCTTAGGACTCTTTGGCGGGGAGCTGTTTTTT.

The DNA for the CDR3 is TGCAGCGTTGAGGGCTGGCAGCACTACAATGAGCAGTTCTTC. As protein: CSVEGWQHYNEQFF. The V gene is TRBV29-1, the J gene TRBJ2-1; D uncertain. The CDR3 runs to 14 residues. CDR1 SQVTM and CDR2 ANQGSEA come from the germline V gene. The V end was cut by 3 bases, the J end by 3 bases, with 12 bases between.

The V gene is TRBV19, the J gene TRBJ2-2; TRBD2 matches at 10 bases. V was pared by 5 bases and J by 5 bases, with 8 bases of the junction left unmatched. Looked up from germline, CDR1 is LNHDA and CDR2 is SQIVND (reference sequence). CDR3 length equals 16 residues. The CDR3 loop is CASSGLQREGTGELFF. Written as DNA, the CDR3 is TGTGCCAGTAGTGGCTTACAGCGGGAGGGGACCGGGGAGCTGTTTTTT.

The chain is built from TRBV10-2 and TRBJ2-7; D is ambiguous. Looked up from germline, CDR1 is WSHSY and CDR2 is SAAADI. There are 13 residues in the CDR3. Trimming stripped 2 bases from V and 3 bases from J, with 8 bases between. DNA of the CDR3: TGCGCCAGCAGTGAGCCCGGTTACTACGAGCAGTACTTC. This translates into CASSEPGYYEQYF.

The genes are TRBV4-1 and TRBJ2-7; 9 bases align to TRBD2. After removal of 4 bases from V and 4 bases from J, the junction contained 14 bases not matched to a gene. CDR3 length: 17 amino acids. Germline V gene sequence: CDR1 MGHRA, CDR2 YSYEKL. CDR3 in DNA: TGCGCCAGCAGCCCCTCCCCCTTTAGCGGGAGCGGGTACGAGCAGTACTTC. Translation: CASSPSPFSGSGYEQYF.

V and J are TRBV10-2 and TRBJ2-7; 8 nucleotides agree with TRBD1. Germline CDR1 and CDR2: WSHSY and SAAADI. The V and J ends lost 6 bases and 1 base, in that order; junction bases with no gene match: 5. There are 14 residues in the CDR3. The CDR3 nucleotides are TGCGCCAGCAGAGACCAGGGGGCTTCCTACGAGCAGTACTTC. This translates into CASRDQGASYEQYF.